This passage covers 32 T cell receptor beta chains from one sample sequenced in a study of cytomegalovirus exposure and HLA in healthy donors. Here immunoSEQ multiplex PCR was the method, and the copy in TCRdb shows in-frame clones only, minus some. The repertoire holds over 110,000 clones, with about 88% as singletons. Sequencing was performed on PBMCs. All receptors come from a man younger than 30 in good health and CMV-seropositive.

V gene TRBV20-1 combines with J gene TRBJ2-5; 7 positions agree with TRBD2. Germline assignment: CDR1 DFQATT and CDR2 SNEGSKA (reference sequence). This CDR3 has 11 amino acids. Unmatched junction bases numbered 3, after V lost 6 bases and J lost 5 bases. The CDR3 nucleotides are TGCAGTGCGAGCGGGATTGAGACCCAGTACTTC. Its translation is CSASGIETQYF.

This clone was observed a handful of times. The rearrangement joins TRBV19 to TRBJ2-6; TRBD1 matches at 10 bases. CDR1 LNHDA and CDR2 SQIVND come from the germline V gene (reference sequence). Trimming took 5 bases from V and 2 from J; bases not matched to a gene: 6. The CDR3 spans 17 residues. The CDR3 DNA reads TGTGCCAGTAGTCCCGACAGGGGGCTCGCTGGGGCCAACGTCCTGACTTTC. Protein product: CASSPDRGLAGANVLTF.

The V call is TRBV13, the J call TRBJ2-4; maybe TRBD2 (6 bases). The CDR3 is 16 residues long. Germline values: CDR1 PRHDT, CDR2 FYEKMQ (reference sequence). V shed 1 base and J shed 2 bases, with 12 bases lying between them. The CDR3 nucleotides read TGTGCCAGCAGCTTAGTAGTTAGCGGACCCAAAAACATTCAGTACTTC. This gives the protein CASSLVVSGPKNIQYF.

The V call is TRBV29-1, the J call TRBJ1-5; unclear D gene. CDR1 and CDR2 from the germline V gene are SQVTM and ANQGSEA. V was cut by 4 bases and J by 0 bases, with 7 bases left in between. This CDR3 is built from 13 residues. The CDR3 region is CSVAGNSNQPQHF. In DNA, the CDR3 is TGCAGCGTTGCGGGAAATAGCAATCAGCCCCAGCATTTT.

This chain joins TRBV6-1 and TRBJ2-5, with D perhaps matching TRBD2 (6 bases). Germline CDR1 reads MNHNS; CDR2 reads SASEGT. This CDR3 is 14 amino acids long. Trimming stripped 3 bases from V and 2 bases from J, with 10 bases between. The CDR3 DNA reads TGTGCCAGCAGTGACCCGGGACTGCAAGAGACCCAGTACTTC. It yields the protein CASSDPGLQETQYF.

This clone was counted a single time. This chain joins TRBV5-8 and TRBJ2-7; possible D gene TRBD1, 5 bases. The CDR3 has 14 amino acids. The germline V gene has CDR1 SGHTS and CDR2 YDEGEE. The V gene lost 0 bases and the J gene lost 3 bases, with 10 bases spanning the gap. CDR3 sequence (DNA): TGTGCCAGCAGCTTGGACTCAGGGAACTACGAGCAGTACTTC. It codes for CASSLDSGNYEQYF. The whole variable domain, remainder taken from reference TRBV5-8 and TRBJ2-7, is EAGVTQSPTHLIKTRGQQATLRCSPISGHTSVYWYQQALGLGLQFLLWYDEGEERNRGNFPPRFSGRQFPNYSSELNVNALELEDSALYLCASSLDSGNYEQYFGPGTRLTVT.

The genes are TRBV30 and TRBJ2-5, with TRBD1 matching 8 bases. Germline-derived CDR1 and CDR2 are GTSNPN and SVGIG (reference sequence). The CDR3 sequence is 13 residues long. V lost 5 bases, J lost 5 bases, and 7 bases stayed unmatched. CDR3 in DNA: TGTGCCTGGTCCACAGGGGGGCGGGAGACCCAGTACTTC. Its translation is CAWSTGGRETQYF.

J is TRBJ1-3 and V is TRBV10-3; TRBD1 is a possible D gene (6 bases). Trimming stripped 5 bases from V and 0 bases from J, with 11 bases between. Germline V gives CDR1 ENHRY, CDR2 SYGVKD. This CDR3 is 15 amino acids long. CDR3 nucleotide sequence: TGTGCCATCAGTCCCGGGACAAACTCTGGAAACACCATATATTTT. This gives the protein CAISPGTNSGNTIYF.

The chain has TRBV5-1 and TRBJ2-1; maybe TRBD1 (7 bases). The CDR3 has 15 amino acids. V lost 5 bases and J 5 bases, leaving 17 bases between the germline ends. Germline V gene data show CDR1 as SGHRS and CDR2 as YFSETQ. The CDR3 loop is CASSTQGGLNNEQFF. CDR3 nucleotide sequence: TGCGCCAGCAGTACCCAGGGGGGATTAAACAATGAGCAGTTCTTC.

This chain links TRBV25-1 with TRBJ2-4; 11 bases are shared with TRBD1. This CDR3 has 15 amino acids. Trimming removed 1 base from V and 6 bases from J; junction bases left unmatched: 2. Looked up from germline, CDR1 is MGHDK and CDR2 is SYGVNS. CDR3 loop: CASSELGQGANIQYF. Here the CDR3 DNA reads TGTGCCAGCAGTGAATTAGGACAGGGGGCAAACATTCAGTACTTC.

This sequence joins TRBV18 and TRBJ1-2, with 8 bases matching TRBD1. The V and J ends lost 5 bases and 7 bases, in that order; junction bases with no gene match: 6. Germline V lookup: CDR1 KGHSH, CDR2 LQKENI. This CDR3 spans 13 amino acids. CDR3 sequence reads: CASSEDRAGGYTF. The CDR3 DNA reads TGTGCCAGCTCAGAGGACAGGGCGGGTGGCTACACCTTC. The full variable domain, in which reference TRBV18 and TRBJ1-2 provide the parts outside the CDR3, is NAGVMQNPRHLVRRRGQEARLRCSPMKGHSHVYWYRQLPEEGLKFMVYLQKENIIDESGMPKERFSAEFPKEGPSILRIQQVVRGDSAAYFCASSEDRAGGYTFGSGTRLTVV.

J is TRBJ1-3 and V is TRBV7-9, with D possibly being TRBD1 (5 bases). Germline V gene lookup returns CDR1 SEHNR and CDR2 FQNEAQ (reference sequence). CDR3 length: 11 residues. Trimming took off 7 bases at V and 8 bases at J, with 9 bases between the two ends. CDR3 sequence: CASTRGDTIYF. CDR3 nucleotide sequence: TGTGCCAGCACCCGGGGGGACACCATATATTTT.

This rearrangement joins TRBV9 to TRBJ1-3; 8 nucleotides line up with TRBD1. The CDR3 contains 14 residues. With 2 bases clipped from V and 4 bases from J, the junction kept 2 bases outside the gene matches. Germline assignment: CDR1 SGDLS and CDR2 YYNGEE. CDR3 protein: CASSVTGVGNTIYF. Here the CDR3 DNA reads TGTGCCAGCAGCGTGACAGGGGTCGGAAACACCATATATTTT.

J is TRBJ2-6 and V is TRBV27; weak D call: TRBD2 (6 bases). V was trimmed by 5 bases and J by 0 bases, leaving 11 bases between them. This CDR3 has 16 amino acids. Germline V gene data show CDR1 as MNHEY and CDR2 as SMNVEV (reference sequence). The CDR3 sequence: CASSARTNSGANVLTF. In DNA, the CDR3 is TGTGCCAGCAGTGCTCGGACTAACTCTGGGGCCAACGTCCTGACTTTC.

This sequence joins TRBV2 and TRBJ2-3, with TRBD1 identical over 7 bases. V lost 4 bases, J lost 2 bases, and 12 bases stayed unmatched. Looked up from germline, CDR1 is SNHLY and CDR2 is FYNNEI. The CDR3 spans 17 residues. The CDR3 coding sequence is TGTGCCAGCAGTGCCGGGACAGACTTCGACTTCACAGATACGCAGTATTTT. It codes for CASSAGTDFDFTDTQYF.

This chain joins TRBV5-8 and TRBJ2-7; the match to TRBD1 covers 8 bases. The CDR3 sequence is 13 residues long. Trimming took 4 bases from V and 3 from J; bases not matched to a gene: 3. Germline CDR1 SGHTS, CDR2 YDEGEE. The CDR3 DNA follows: TGTGCCAGCAGCCGGACAGGGAACTACGAGCAGTACTTC. This encodes CASSRTGNYEQYF.

The chain carries TRBV30 and TRBJ1-6; a possible D gene is TRBD1 (5 bases). Looked up from germline, CDR1 is GTSNPN and CDR2 is SVGIG (reference sequence). The CDR3 length is 13 residues. Trimming left V 5 bases short and J 9 bases short, with 14 bases between. The CDR3: CAWRGGEGSPLHF. DNA for the CDR3: TGTGCCTGGCGGGGGGGGGAGGGTTCACCCCTCCACTTT.

This clone was recorded once. The V gene is TRBV7-9, the J gene TRBJ2-2, with D possibly matching TRBD1 (6 bases). Per the germline V gene, CDR1 is SEHNR and CDR2 is FQNEAQ (reference sequence). This CDR3 is built from 15 residues. With 2 bases removed from V and 4 bases from J, the gap between germline ends came to 11 bases. CDR3 amino acids: CASSLNRVTTGELFF. Here the CDR3 DNA reads TGTGCCAGCAGCTTAAACAGGGTTACCACCGGGGAGCTGTTTTTT. The complete variable domain, with remaining parts taken from reference TRBV7-9 and TRBJ2-2, reads DTGVSQNPRHKITKRGQNVTFRCDPISEHNRLYWYRQTLGQGPEFLTYFQNEAQLEKSRLLSDRFSAERPKGSFSTLEIQRTEQGDSAMYLCASSLNRVTTGELFFGEGSRLTVL.

The rearrangement links TRBV7-8 to TRBJ2-3, with D uncertain. The CDR3 consists of 12 residues. Germline CDR1 and CDR2: SGHVS and FQNEAQ. V lost 5 bases and J lost 6, with 9 bases in between. The CDR3 nucleotides read TGTGCCAGCAGCCCCGGAGCGGATACGCAGTATTTT. Its translation: CASSPGADTQYF.

This chain uses TRBV21-1 with TRBJ2-7; the table assigns TRBD1, which was not confirmed against the DNA. TRBV21-1 is classified as a pseudogene. The CDR3 runs to 16 residues. The CDR3 reads CASSPTRRDRAYEQYF. In DNA form, the CDR3 reads TGTGCCAGCAGCCCGACCCGCCGGGACAGGGCCTACGAGCAGTACTTC.

The rearrangement joins TRBV28 to TRBJ1-3; D might be TRBD1 (5 bases). V was cut by 5 bases and J by 7 bases, with 21 bases left in between. The CDR3 is 16 amino acids. Germline loops: CDR1 MDHEN, CDR2 SYDVKM. CDR3 coding DNA: TGTGCCAGCAGTAGACTGGACGAAGGGGAAGCGAACACCATATATTTT. This translates into CASSRLDEGEANTIYF.

The chain links TRBV7-3 to TRBJ2-3; 10 bases align to TRBD2. Germline V lookup: CDR1 SGHTA, CDR2 FQGTGA. The junction had 11 bases not matched to a gene; V was cut back by 5 bases and J by 6 bases. CDR3 size: 16 residues. The CDR3 loop reads CASSSGSGRAGDTQYF. CDR3 sequence (DNA): TGTGCCAGCAGCAGCGGGAGCGGGAGGGCCGGGGATACGCAGTATTTT.

V is TRBV7-9 and J is TRBJ2-5, with TRBD2 identical over 14 bases. J gave up 7 bases and V 4 bases, and 11 bases lay outside the gene matches. CDR1 is SEHNR, CDR2 FQNEAQ, per germline (reference sequence). This CDR3 has 17 amino acids. The CDR3 region has the DNA TGTGCCAGCAGCTCTGCCCCGGGGACTAGCGGGAGTGGGACCCAGTACTTC. The encoded protein is CASSSAPGTSGSGTQYF. The whole variable domain, filled in from reference TRBV7-9 and TRBJ2-5, reads DTGVSQNPRHKITKRGQNVTFRCDPISEHNRLYWYRQTLGQGPEFLTYFQNEAQLEKSRLLSDRFSAERPKGSFSTLEIQRTEQGDSAMYLCASSSAPGTSGSGTQYFGPGTRLLVL.

The chain joins TRBV25-1 to TRBJ1-1, with D unresolved. Trimming left V 0 bases short and J 11 bases short, with 10 bases between. CDR1 and CDR2 (germline): MGHDK, SYGVNS. This CDR3 region has 12 residues. CDR3: CASSEYGGKAFF. CDR3 DNA: TGTGCCAGCAGTGAATATGGAGGGAAGGCTTTCTTT.

This clone was seen only a few times. This chain joins TRBV15 and TRBJ2-2; D gene ambiguous. The V and J ends lost 11 bases and 2 bases respectively, with 15 bases between them. CDR3 length: 14 residues. The germline V gene encodes CDR1 LNHNV and CDR2 YYDKDF (reference sequence). CDR3 loop: CAPSASENTGELFF. The CDR3 nucleotides are TGTGCCCCATCAGCCAGCGAAAACACCGGGGAGCTGTTTTTT.

This chain joins TRBV4-1 and TRBJ1-1; 7 bases map to TRBD1. CDR1 is MGHRA, CDR2 YSYEKL, per germline. The CDR3 runs 20 residues. After removal of 1 base from V and 4 bases from J, the junction contained 21 bases not matched to a gene. CDR3 DNA: TGCGCCAGCAGCCAAGTTGGCGTAAGGGACAGATGGGGACGGAGCACTGAAGCTTTCTTT. It yields the protein CASSQVGVRDRWGRSTEAFF.

The CDR3 coding sequence is TGTGCCAGCAGTCCCCGGGGGCAGGGGGCGAACACCATATATTTT. Protein: CASSPRGQGANTIYF. This rearrangement joins TRBV28 to TRBJ1-3, with 8 bases that match TRBD1. V shed 5 bases, J shed 7 bases, and the junction held 10 bases outside the gene matches. Germline CDR1 MDHEN, CDR2 SYDVKM. There are 15 residues in the CDR3.

This clone was recorded a few times. The chain carries TRBV30 and TRBJ1-2; 7 bases line up with TRBD1. The junction had 3 bases not matched to a gene; V was cut back by 8 bases and J by 6 bases. This CDR3 is built from 10 residues. CDR1 and CDR2 from the germline V gene are GTSNPN and SVGIG (reference sequence). CDR3: CAVTGNGYTF. As DNA, the CDR3 is TGTGCCGTGACAGGGAATGGCTACACCTTC.

This chain uses TRBV7-8 with TRBJ2-5; D might be TRBD2 (5 bases). This CDR3 spans 13 amino acids. V shed 5 bases and J shed 5 bases, with 12 bases lying between them. Germline CDR1 and CDR2: SGHVS and FQNEAQ. As DNA, the CDR3 is TGTGCCAGCAGCGCCGGGATAGGGGAGACCCAGTACTTC. This translates into CASSAGIGETQYF.

The chain joins TRBV30 to TRBJ2-5, with D perhaps matching TRBD1 (6 bases). Trimming removed 7 bases at V and 4 bases at J, with 10 bases between. The CDR3 is 11 residues long. Germline lookup yields CDR1 GTSNPN and CDR2 SVGIG (reference sequence). The CDR3 region is CASDRPETQYF. Written as DNA, the CDR3 is TGTGCCTCTGACAGGCCAGAGACCCAGTACTTC.

The gene calls are TRBV7-9 and TRBJ2-7, with TRBD1 matching over 7 bases. The CDR3 covers 13 residues. From germline, CDR1 is SEHNR and CDR2 FQNEAQ (reference sequence). J was trimmed by 3 bases and V by 4 bases; bases with no gene match: 3. The CDR3 protein is CASSSGQNYEQYF. The CDR3 nucleotides read TGTGCCAGCAGCTCGGGACAGAACTACGAGCAGTACTTC.

The chain employs TRBV28 and TRBJ1-2, with 10 bases identical to TRBD1. V lost 7 bases and J lost 5; bases outside the gene matches: 10. Germline loops: CDR1 MDHEN, CDR2 SYDVKM. CDR3 length equals 15 residues. The CDR3 protein is CASTFPGQGRYGYTF. CDR3 coding DNA: TGTGCCAGCACCTTCCCGGGACAGGGGCGGTATGGCTACACCTTC.